The rows below give T cell receptor beta chains drawn from one sample of a study of spatial heterogeneity in lung cancer. TCRdb re-called the 5' RACE reads through MiXCR, storing one row per CDR3 protein. The table has 13,000 or so distinct CDR3 sequences, approximately 5.4% seen once. Here the sequenced sample was lung tumor tissue, taken at surgery. These receptors all stem from a female donor with early-stage non-small cell lung cancer. Both conserved end residues are part of each CDR3. Fields, in order: CDR3 DNA, CDR3 protein, D gene, V gene, J gene, clone size. D genes are given only for firm matches. Size values are once, few and many counts, or a class for expanded clones, and some rows have none.

CDR3 DNA: TGCGCCAGCAGCTCGCGACAGGGGATTCTTTATGGCTACACCTTC
CDR3 protein: CASSSRQGILYGYTF
D gene: TRBD1
V gene: TRBV5-1
J gene: TRBJ1-2
clone size: many

CDR3 DNA: TGTGCTAGTGGTTCGGGACAGGGGCACACAGATACGCAGTATTTT
CDR3 protein: CASGSGQGHTDTQYF
D gene: TRBD1
V gene: TRBV12-5
J gene: TRBJ2-3
clone size: many

CDR3 DNA: TGCGCCAGCAGTGGGGTGAGTGGCAGGGGGGCTTCACCCCTCCACTTT
CDR3 protein: CASSGVSGRGASPLHF
D gene: TRBD1
V gene: TRBV4-1
J gene: TRBJ1-6
clone size: many

CDR3 DNA: TGTGCCAGCAGTTTACGCACTGGGTACTCCTACGAGCAGTACTTC
CDR3 protein: CASSLRTGYSYEQYF
D gene: -
V gene: TRBV12-3/TRBV12-4
J gene: TRBJ2-7
clone size: many

CDR3 DNA: TGCGCCAGCAGCCGATTACCAGACGGGGAGCTGTTTTTT
CDR3 protein: CASSRLPDGELFF
D gene: -
V gene: TRBV4-1
J gene: TRBJ2-2
clone size: many

CDR3 DNA: TGTGCCAGTAGTACCGGGACAGCCTATGGCTACACCTTC
CDR3 protein: CASSTGTAYGYTF
D gene: TRBD1
V gene: TRBV19
J gene: TRBJ1-2
clone size: many

CDR3 DNA: TGTGCCAGCAGCCAAACCTTCTTCGAGACCCAGTACTTC
CDR3 protein: CASSQTFFETQYF
D gene: -
V gene: TRBV7-9
J gene: TRBJ2-5
clone size: -

CDR3 DNA: TGCAGTGCCCGCGGGCGGCTCAGAGAGACCCAGTACTTC
CDR3 protein: CSARGRLRETQYF
D gene: -
V gene: TRBV20-1
J gene: TRBJ2-5
clone size: few

CDR3 DNA: TGCGCCAGCAGCCAAGATTCGGCCACTCAGGGTATGGATTTT
CDR3 protein: CASSQDSATQGMDF
D gene: -
V gene: TRBV4-3
J gene: TRBJ2-3
clone size: medium-sized

CDR3 DNA: TGCAGCGTTGGTGAATTGACCTACAATGAGCAGTTCTTC
CDR3 protein: CSVGELTYNEQFF
D gene: -
V gene: TRBV29-1
J gene: TRBJ2-1
clone size: many

CDR3 DNA: TGTGCCAGCAGCTTACGGTCCGGGGCTCTGGAGCAGTACTTC
CDR3 protein: CASSLRSGALEQYF
D gene: -
V gene: TRBV7-2
J gene: TRBJ2-7
clone size: many

CDR3 DNA: TGTGCCAGCAGCCAAGAGGGTGTTAGGGCAGATACGCAGTATTTT
CDR3 protein: CASSQEGVRADTQYF
D gene: -
V gene: TRBV3-1
J gene: TRBJ2-3
clone size: medium-sized

CDR3 DNA: TGTGCCAGCAGTGAAGACTGGCAGGGGGACACTGAAGCTTTCTTT
CDR3 protein: CASSEDWQGDTEAFF
D gene: TRBD1
V gene: TRBV6-1
J gene: TRBJ1-1
clone size: many

CDR3 DNA: TGTGCCAGCGGAGGCCAGGGTAATGAAAAACTGTTTTTT
CDR3 protein: CASGGQGNEKLFF
D gene: -
V gene: TRBV12-3/TRBV12-4
J gene: TRBJ1-4
clone size: many

CDR3 DNA: TGTGCCAGCAGCCCAAAACTTCTGAATAATTCACCCCTCCACTTT
CDR3 protein: CASSPKLLNNSPLHF
D gene: -
V gene: TRBV3-1
J gene: TRBJ1-6
clone size: many

CDR3 DNA: TGTGCCAGCAGCCAAGATATAATGATGGGCGGGGAGCTGTTTTTT
CDR3 protein: CASSQDIMMGGELFF
D gene: -
V gene: TRBV4-2
J gene: TRBJ2-2
clone size: many

CDR3 DNA: TGCGCCAGCAGCCAAGAAGCTCGGGACAGGGAAGCTCAGCCCCAGCATTTT
CDR3 protein: CASSQEARDREAQPQHF
D gene: TRBD1
V gene: TRBV4-1
J gene: TRBJ1-5
clone size: many

CDR3 DNA: TGTGCCAGCACATATGGGCCAGAATCTCCCTTCGTTGAAGCTTTCTTT
CDR3 protein: CASTYGPESPFVEAFF
D gene: -
V gene: TRBV21-1
J gene: TRBJ1-1
clone size: many

CDR3 DNA: TGTGCCAGCAGCCACAGGGCTAACTATGGCTACACCTTC
CDR3 protein: CASSHRANYGYTF
D gene: -
V gene: TRBV7-8
J gene: TRBJ1-2
clone size: many

CDR3 DNA: TGCAGCGTCGGCGCCGCTTTGGGCGGAACTGGCTACACCTTC
CDR3 protein: CSVGAALGGTGYTF
D gene: -
V gene: TRBV29-1
J gene: TRBJ1-2
clone size: many

CDR3 DNA: TGTGCCAGTAGTTATCAGGGGCAAGGGGCCAACGTCCTGACTTTC
CDR3 protein: CASSYQGQGANVLTF
D gene: -
V gene: TRBV19
J gene: TRBJ2-6
clone size: -